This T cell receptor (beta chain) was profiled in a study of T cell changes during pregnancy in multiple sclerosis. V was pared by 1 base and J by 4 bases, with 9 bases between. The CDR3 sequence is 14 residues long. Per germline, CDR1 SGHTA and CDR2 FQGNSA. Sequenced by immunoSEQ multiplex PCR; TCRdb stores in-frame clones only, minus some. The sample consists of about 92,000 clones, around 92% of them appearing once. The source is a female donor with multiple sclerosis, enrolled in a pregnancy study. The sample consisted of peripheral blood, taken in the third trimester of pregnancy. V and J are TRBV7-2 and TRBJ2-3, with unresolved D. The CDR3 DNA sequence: TGTGCCAGCAGCTTAGAGAGGCCCCCAGATACGCAGTATTTT. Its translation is CASSLERPPDTQYF. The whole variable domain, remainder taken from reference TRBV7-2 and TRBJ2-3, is GAGVSQSPSNKVTEKGKDVELRCDPISGHTALYWYRQSLGQGLEFLIYFQGNSAPDKSGLPSDRFSAERTGGSVSTLTIQRTQQEDSAVYLCASSLERPPDTQYFGPGTRLTVL.